This record covers a single T cell receptor (beta chain). Its antigen is undetermined. The read is 3 residues too short to cover the CDR3 end, so that end is filled in from the germline J gene. This record belongs to a study of T cells in women clearing cervical HPV infection. Study conclusions and caveats: TRBV6-7 relative abundance averaged approximately 0.1% in cases and about 0.15% in controls.

This CDR3 comprises 12 residues. Per the germline V gene, CDR1 is ENHRY and CDR2 is SYGVKD. Trimming took 3 bases from V and 3 from J, leaving 6 bases between them. Using immunoSEQ multiplex PCR, the repertoire was profiled, and TCRdb retains in-frame clones only, with some absent. The sample totals 25,000 to 35,000 clones; its top ten clones hold about 3%. Cervical HPV DNA detected by MY09/MY11 PCR, typed by dot-blot. Source material: blood buffy coat. The TCR comes from a woman between 18 and 69 years old with a cervical HPV16 infection that either progressed to CIN3+ or cleared (not recorded which). The gene calls are TRBV10-3 and TRBJ2-7; D gene unclear. The CDR3 bases that were read are TGTGCCATCAGTGAACAAGACTACGAG. It specifies CAISEQDYE. The entire CDR3 sequence reads CAISEQDYEQYF.